Presented here are 15 T cell receptor beta chains from one specimen sequenced in a study of CD8 T cells in ankylosing spondylitis. TCRdb re-called the 5' RACE reads through MiXCR, storing one row per CDR3 protein. The sample lists about 700,000 distinct CDR3 sequences; under 20% were seen once. General observations from the study: Several highly homologous variants formed a TCR beta motif that appeared characteristic of ankylosing spondylitis blood.

For these TCRs, the target antigens are not known. The sequenced material came from blood, either unsorted or a sorted T cell fraction (not recorded which). The receptor set was obtained from a male donor with ankylosing spondylitis.

This clonotype turned up a few times. The chain links TRBV20-1 to TRBJ2-7; D is uncertain. CDR3 length equals 11 residues. Germline lookup yields CDR1 DFQATT and CDR2 SNEGSKA (reference sequence). Trimming took 5 bases from V and 4 from J, leaving 9 bases between them. The CDR3 sequence: CSAQLAYEQYF. CDR3 sequence (DNA): TGCAGTGCTCAATTAGCTTACGAGCAGTACTTC.

The chain links TRBV12-3 or TRBV12-4 to TRBJ1-2; TRBD1 is a possible D gene (5 bases). Trimming took off 4 bases at V and 5 bases at J, with 14 bases between the two ends. CDR3 length equals 14 residues. CDR3: CASSYPIEGYGYTF. The CDR3 DNA reads TGTGCCAGCAGTTACCCGATTGAGGGGTATGGCTACACCTTC.

This clonotype was found a few times. The rearrangement links TRBV5-1 to TRBJ2-1, with a weak D call TRBD2 (5 bases). The CDR3 runs 17 residues. V shed 1 base and J shed 0 bases, with 14 bases lying between them. Germline values: CDR1 SGHRS, CDR2 YFSETQ. The CDR3 DNA follows: TGCGCCAGCAGCTTGATAGTCGGGGATAGCTCCTACAATGAGCAGTTCTTC. It is translated as CASSLIVGDSSYNEQFF.

In its sample, this clonotype was seen a few times. The chain carries TRBV7-8 and TRBJ2-7; 9 bases match TRBD2. Germline assignment: CDR1 SGHVS and CDR2 FQNEAQ. With V trimmed by 4 bases and J by 0 bases, 7 bases remained unmatched. This CDR3 comprises 16 residues. The CDR3 DNA sequence: TGTGCCAGCAGCTACTCGGCGGGAGGGACCTCCTACGAGCAGTACTTC. This gives the protein CASSYSAGGTSYEQYF.

This clonotype came up a few times. The V call is TRBV6-5, the J call TRBJ2-5; 8 nucleotides match TRBD2. Trimming removed 2 bases from V and 4 bases from J; junction bases left unmatched: 9. Germline V CDR1 and CDR2: MNHEY, SVGAGI. The CDR3 covers 16 residues. In DNA form, the CDR3 reads TGTGCCAGCAGTTACGGAGACAGTCGGGGGGGAGAGACCCAGTACTTC. It translates to CASSYGDSRGGETQYF.

In its sample, this clonotype was seen a few times. The chain links TRBV5-5 to TRBJ2-7; D may be TRBD1 (6 bases). V lost 2 bases to trimming and J lost 6 bases, with 12 bases between them. This CDR3 comprises 13 residues. From germline, CDR1 is SGHKS and CDR2 YYEKEE (reference sequence). The CDR3 loop is CASSFQTGFEQYF. The CDR3 region has the DNA TGTGCCAGCAGCTTTCAAACAGGGTTCGAGCAGTACTTC.

This clonotype turned up a few times. CDR3 region: CAISESINEQFF. CDR3 sequence (DNA): TGTGCCATCAGTGAGTCGATTAATGAGCAGTTCTTC. This chain links TRBV10-3 with TRBJ2-1; D ambiguous. From germline, CDR1 is ENHRY and CDR2 SYGVKD. The CDR3 spans 12 residues. The V and J ends lost 0 bases and 7 bases respectively, with 4 bases between them.

The chain is built from TRBV20-1 and TRBJ2-7; 9 bases line up with TRBD2. Per germline, CDR1 DFQATT and CDR2 SNEGSKA (reference sequence). The CDR3 sequence is 16 residues long. The V segment lost 0 bases and the J segment 4 bases; nucleotides outside the gene matches: 10. The CDR3 sequence is CSAREGLAGLGYEQYF. Written as DNA, the CDR3 is TGCAGTGCTAGAGAGGGCCTAGCGGGACTCGGGTACGAGCAGTACTTC.

This clonotype was seen more than once but under ten times. The J gene is TRBJ2-3, the V gene TRBV7-2, with unresolved D. CDR3 length: 13 residues. Germline V gene data show CDR1 as SGHTA and CDR2 as FQGNSA. Trimming stripped 6 bases from V and 6 bases from J, with 13 bases between. CDR3 in DNA: TGTGCCAGCAGTCCCACTACCCCCGATACGCAGTATTTT. Amino acid sequence: CASSPTTPDTQYF. Filled out from reference TRBV7-2 and TRBJ2-3, the complete variable domain reads GAGVSQSPSNKVTEKGKDVELRCDPISGHTALYWYRQSLGQGLEFLIYFQGNSAPDKSGLPSDRFSAERTGGSVSTLTIQRTQQEDSAVYLCASSPTTPDTQYFGPGTRLTVL.

This clonotype occurred a few times. This rearrangement joins TRBV19 to TRBJ1-5; unclear D gene. The germline V and J ends were trimmed by 0 bases and 5 bases, with 11 bases remaining between them. Germline CDR1 is LNHDA and CDR2 is SQIVND (reference sequence). The CDR3 has 15 residues. CDR3 nucleotide sequence: TGTGCCAGTAGTATAGATCAAGGCAGGCATCAGCCCCAGCATTTT. Its protein product is CASSIDQGRHQPQHF.

This clonotype was detected only once. The chain links TRBV5-6 to TRBJ1-2, with D perhaps matching TRBD1 (6 bases). Per germline, CDR1 SGHDT and CDR2 YYEEEE. Trimming removed 2 bases from V and 8 bases from J, with 16 bases in between. This CDR3 region has 14 residues. The CDR3 region has the DNA TGTGCCAGCAGCTTTTCCAGGGGCAGTGCGGGCTACACCTTC. Its translation is CASSFSRGSAGYTF.

V and J are TRBV7-3 and TRBJ2-3; D gene uncertain. V lost 0 bases, J lost 0 bases, and 7 bases lay in between. This CDR3 has 15 amino acids. CDR1 and CDR2 (germline): SGHTA, FQGTGA. CDR3 DNA sequence: TGTGCCAGCAGCTTAACGATTGACAGCACAGATACGCAGTATTTT. This codes for CASSLTIDSTDTQYF.

V usage is TRBV12-3 or TRBV12-4 and J usage is TRBJ1-1; D unresolved. Between the trimmed V and J ends, which lost 10 bases and 4 bases, there was a span of 10 bases. The CDR3 sequence is 11 residues long. Here the CDR3 reads CAIVEITEAFF. The CDR3 coding sequence is TGTGCCATCGTGGAAATCACTGAAGCTTTCTTT.

This clonotype has only a few counts. The gene calls are TRBV5-1 and TRBJ2-7; 7 nucleotides match TRBD1. Trimming took 4 bases from V and 1 from J; bases not matched to a gene: 8. From germline, CDR1 is SGHRS and CDR2 YFSETQ. There are 15 residues in the CDR3. CDR3 residues: CASSLGDSKSYEQYF. CDR3 coding DNA: TGCGCCAGCAGCCTGGGGGACAGCAAATCCTACGAGCAGTACTTC.

The chain recombines TRBV12-3 or TRBV12-4 with TRBJ2-5; unclear D gene. Trimming took 6 bases from V and 4 from J, leaving 12 bases between them. The length of the CDR3 is 13 residues. The CDR3 sequence: CASRVRLAETQYF. DNA for the CDR3: TGTGCCAGCAGAGTCAGGTTAGCAGAGACCCAGTACTTC.